Each of the 3 T cell receptor beta chains below was sequenced from the same sample in a study of T cells in localized non-small cell lung cancer. Sequencing was performed with immunoSEQ multiplex PCR; in TCRdb, only in-frame clones are kept and a portion is missing. The sample consists of tens of thousands of clones, 85% to 95% of them appearing once. The sequences come from peripheral blood, collected before any cancer treatment. Receptors originate from a female donor aged 60 or older with stage I lung adenocarcinoma.

The DNA for the CDR3 is TGTGCCAGCAGCCCCCCGACAACTGAAGCTTTCTTT. Its protein is CASSPPTTEAFF. The chain employs TRBV7-2 and TRBJ1-1; D gene ambiguous. CDR3 length: 12 residues. Trimming removed 5 bases from V and 5 bases from J, with 9 bases in between. The V gene's germline CDR1 is SGHTA and CDR2 FQGNSA.

The chain carries TRBV5-1 and TRBJ1-5, with D hard to call. Germline V gene data show CDR1 as SGHRS and CDR2 as YFSETQ. This CDR3 spans 15 amino acids. V dropped 10 bases and J dropped 4 bases, with 21 bases sitting between them. The CDR3 region has the DNA TGCGCCCCACCGCCCCCCCTAACTTTGAATCAGCCCCAGCATTTT. It translates to CAPPPPLTLNQPQHF.

The rearrangement joins TRBV6-6 to TRBJ2-2; tentatively, D is TRBD2 (5 bases). This CDR3 comprises 14 residues. V was pared by 7 bases and J by 6 bases, with 15 bases between. Germline loops: CDR1 MNHNY, CDR2 SVGAGI (reference sequence). The CDR3 here is CASMGSIGPGELFF. As DNA, the CDR3 is TGTGCCAGCATGGGGAGTATCGGTCCCGGGGAGCTGTTTTTT.